Following are 10 T cell receptor beta chains from one sample sequenced in a study of cytomegalovirus exposure and HLA in healthy donors. Use of 60 Vbeta and 13 Jbeta primers characterized the PCR. Method: immunoSEQ multiplex PCR; TCRdb's copy keeps in-frame clones and lacks some. The repertoire includes about 100,000 clones, roughly 70% of them detected once, and approximately 4.3% sits in the top ten. The sample taken for sequencing was PBMCs. The receptors here all came from a woman aged 18-29 years in good health and CMV-seropositive.

The CDR3 is CATSRDLFYNEQFF. CDR3 nucleotides: TGTGCCACCAGCAGAGATCTGTTCTACAATGAGCAGTTCTTC. This chain joins TRBV15 and TRBJ2-1; D unresolved. The CDR3 sequence is 14 residues long. Germline V gene data show CDR1 as LNHNV and CDR2 as YYDKDF (reference sequence). The V and J ends lost 0 bases and 3 bases respectively, with 6 bases between them.

This chain uses TRBV7-2 with TRBJ2-1; 12 bases map to TRBD2. V gave up 4 bases and J gave up 0 bases; unmatched junction bases: 4. CDR3 length equals 17 residues. From germline, CDR1 is SGHTA and CDR2 FQGNSA. CDR3 sequence reads: CASSSRTSGISYNEQFF. As DNA, the CDR3 is TGTGCCAGCAGCTCTCGGACTAGCGGGATCTCCTACAATGAGCAGTTCTTC.

The chain uses TRBV10-1 and TRBJ2-7; TRBD2 agrees at 7 bases. The CDR3 totals 15 residues. V gave up 2 bases and J gave up 4 bases; unmatched junction bases: 8. The germline V gene has CDR1 WNHNN and CDR2 SYGVQD (reference sequence). The CDR3 DNA sequence: TGCGCCAGCAGTGAGAGCTCTAGCGGCAGTTACGAGCAGTACTTC. Amino acid sequence: CASSESSSGSYEQYF.

V usage is TRBV7-2 and J usage is TRBJ2-7; TRBD2 is a possible D gene (6 bases). CDR1 and CDR2 (germline): SGHTA, FQGNSA. CDR3 length: 16 residues. The V end was cut by 3 bases, the J end by 0 bases, with 15 bases between. The CDR3 coding sequence is TGTGCCAGCAGCTTGAGTTTCCGGGAGTCCTCCTACGAGCAGTACTTC. It specifies CASSLSFRESSYEQYF. Full variable domain (remainder filled in from reference TRBV7-2 and TRBJ2-7): GAGVSQSPSNKVTEKGKDVELRCDPISGHTALYWYRQSLGQGLEFLIYFQGNSAPDKSGLPSDRFSAERTGGSVSTLTIQRTQQEDSAVYLCASSLSFRESSYEQYFGPGTRLTVT.

The V and J genes are TRBV11-3 and TRBJ1-1, with D possibly TRBD1 on 5 matching bases. Germline CDR1 reads SGHNT; CDR2 reads YENEEA. The CDR3 is 13 residues long. V dropped 5 bases and J dropped 4 bases, with 11 bases sitting between them. The CDR3 DNA is TGTGCCAGCAGCCCCGGGGGAGGCACTGAAGCTTTCTTT. Amino acids: CASSPGGGTEAFF.

The chain uses TRBV12-5 and TRBJ2-1; 7 bases align to TRBD2. J was trimmed by 10 bases and V by 9 bases; bases with no gene match: 3. Germline lookup yields CDR1 LGHNT and CDR2 FRNRAP. The CDR3 extends over 10 amino acids. CDR3 amino acids: CASGEGEQFF. The CDR3 region has the DNA TGTGCTAGCGGGGAGGGGGAGCAGTTCTTC.

V is TRBV7-2 and J is TRBJ2-3, with D perhaps TRBD2 (6 bases). From germline, CDR1 is SGHTA and CDR2 FQGNSA. V lost 5 bases and J 2 bases, leaving 8 bases between the germline ends. The CDR3 length is 13 residues. CDR3: CASSRDFTDTQYF. CDR3 nucleotides: TGTGCCAGCAGCCGGGACTTCACAGATACGCAGTATTTT. Complete variable domain (other parts from reference TRBV7-2 and TRBJ2-3): GAGVSQSPSNKVTEKGKDVELRCDPISGHTALYWYRQSLGQGLEFLIYFQGNSAPDKSGLPSDRFSAERTGGSVSTLTIQRTQQEDSAVYLCASSRDFTDTQYFGPGTRLTVL.

The chain combines TRBV27 with TRBJ2-7; a possible D gene is TRBD2 (5 bases). Germline assignment: CDR1 MNHEY and CDR2 SMNVEV (reference sequence). V lost 4 bases to trimming and J lost 2 bases, with 18 bases between them. The CDR3 contains 16 residues. The CDR3 loop is CASSSGLSSATYEQYF. The CDR3 region has the DNA TGTGCCAGCAGTTCTGGCCTTAGTAGCGCTACCTACGAGCAGTACTTC.

The chain couples TRBV15 to TRBJ2-1; a weak D match, TRBD1 (6 bases). This CDR3 spans 15 amino acids. Germline CDR1 is LNHNV and CDR2 is YYDKDF (reference sequence). V was shortened by 1 base and J by 4 bases, with 11 bases between the two germline ends. This CDR3 reads CATSRARGFYNEQFF. CDR3 nucleotides: TGTGCCACCAGCAGAGCCAGGGGCTTTTACAATGAGCAGTTCTTC. The variable domain in full, with the rest retrieved from reference TRBV15 and TRBJ2-1, is DAMVIQNPRYQVTQFGKPVTLSCSQTLNHNVMYWYQQKSSQAPKLLFHYYDKDFNNEADTPDNFQSRRPNTSFCFLDIRSPGLGDTAMYLCATSRARGFYNEQFFGPGTRLTVL.

V is TRBV29-1 and J is TRBJ2-1, with D possibly TRBD2 on 5 matching bases. From germline, CDR1 is SQVTM and CDR2 ANQGSEA. Trimming shortened V by 7 bases and J by 6 bases, and 16 bases separated the two germline ends. The CDR3 runs 13 residues. CDR3 DNA: TGCAGCGGGGATGGGAGAGAGGGCAATGAGCAGTTCTTC. Translating gives CSGDGREGNEQFF.